This record concerns one T cell receptor beta chain sequence. Only a few counts were recorded for this clonotype. What antigen it recognizes has not been identified. Base qualities are missing; no much larger clone stands one base away. This sample is drawn from a study of T-cell memory formation after mild COVID-19 (dated by TCRdb to the early 2020s). For the wider study: TCR sequence clusters from the two donors were largely donor specific. In a couple of donors, T-cell clones that expanded and contracted after mild COVID-19 were tracked by sequencing TCRalpha and TCRbeta repertoires over time. The cohort comprised two young, previously healthy adult volunteers, one female and one male.

PBMCs were isolated by Ficoll-Paque density gradient centrifugation. The sequencer was an Illumina NovaSeq 6000. TCRalpha and TCRbeta cDNA libraries were built by 5'RACE with constant-segment primers, adding sample barcodes and unique molecular identifiers. RNA was extracted from every sample with Trizol reagent. Libraries were amplified in two PCR steps, with a second sample barcode and Illumina TruSeq adapters added in the second step. Sequencing of the libraries was done on an Illumina NovaSeq, producing 2 x 150 bp paired-end reads. For the original study's pipeline: Demultiplexing of reads and collapsing into UMI-guided consensus sequences were performed with migec v1.2.7. Using mixcr v2.1.11, UMI consensuses were aligned to TRA and TRB V and J templates and then assembled into clonotypes. A clonotype was counted as expanded or contracted only if both edgeR and NoisET called the change significant, with noise models trained on biological replicates. For edgeR calls, the thresholds were a false discovery rate-adjusted p below 0.01 and a log2 fold-change of 1. PCA with hierarchical clustering of max-normalized trajectories of the 1000 most abundant clonotypes was used as exploratory dynamics analysis. Separately sequenced CD4+ and CD8+ repertoires were used to assign the CD4 or CD8 phenotype of responding clones. The public reads were reanalyzed by TCRdb: fastp trimming at Q25, MiXCR alignment, in-frame beta chains only. Entries that share a CDR3 protein sequence are merged under the most common genes and DNA. The V and J calls were determined by TCRdb, not by the authors. Within this sample are about 400,000 distinct CDR3 sequences, with more than 20% of them counted one time only. Around 12% of the sample belongs to the ten largest clones.

Study-level results and caveats: The second-wave clones that peaked on day 37 were not confirmed to be SARS-CoV-2 specific. Only a couple of mild cases were covered by the study, and larger cohorts that include severe cases with pre-infection samples were considered necessary. Contracting CD4+ clones were located mainly in the CM and EM memory subsets, whereas CD8+ clones were found to be enriched in EMRA. Some responding clones were detected in pre-infection memory, suggesting pre-existing cross-reactive memory T cells joined the SARS-CoV-2 response. Clones contracting from day 15 to 85 had balanced CD4/CD8 phenotypes, while a second wave expanding from day 15 to 37 was biased towards CD4+.

The germline V end is reduced by 6 bases and the J end by 6 bases; junction bases left unmatched: 8. From its cysteine to its phenylalanine, the CDR3 spans 14 amino acids. This entry keeps only the CDR3 DNA: 42 bases, framed from base 1. The TCR was taken from an adult woman who had mild COVID-19 (a few samples of this study predate the infection). The sample titles of this study are shuffled in the database, so cell type and time point are left out; the donor was told from shared clones. This chain joins TRBV12-3 or TRBV12-4 to TRBJ2-7, with 10 bases in between that match TRBD2. Sample: PBMCs or a T cell subset sorted from them (not recorded which). The CDR3 region: CASRSSGSTREQYF. In nucleotides, the sequence is TGTGCCAGCAGGTCTAGCGGGAGTACCCGCGAGCAGTACTTC.